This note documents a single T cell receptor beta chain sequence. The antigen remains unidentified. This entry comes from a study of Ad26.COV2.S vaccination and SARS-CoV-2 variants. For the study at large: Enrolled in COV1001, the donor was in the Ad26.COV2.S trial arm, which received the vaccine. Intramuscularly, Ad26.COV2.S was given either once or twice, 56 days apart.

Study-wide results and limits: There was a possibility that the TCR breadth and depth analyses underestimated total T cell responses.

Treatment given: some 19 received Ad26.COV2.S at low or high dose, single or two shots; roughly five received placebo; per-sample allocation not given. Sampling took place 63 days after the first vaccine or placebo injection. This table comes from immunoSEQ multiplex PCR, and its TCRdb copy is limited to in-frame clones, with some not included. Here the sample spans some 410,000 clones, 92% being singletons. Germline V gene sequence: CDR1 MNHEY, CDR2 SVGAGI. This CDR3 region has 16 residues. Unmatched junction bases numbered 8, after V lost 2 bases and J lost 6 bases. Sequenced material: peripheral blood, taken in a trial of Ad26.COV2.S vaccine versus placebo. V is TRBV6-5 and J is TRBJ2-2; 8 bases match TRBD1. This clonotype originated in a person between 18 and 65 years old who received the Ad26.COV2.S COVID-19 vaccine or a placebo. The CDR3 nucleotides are TGTGCCAGCAGTTACACCCCCGGGACAGGTTCCGGGGAGCTGTTTTTT. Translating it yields CASSYTPGTGSGELFF.